This note documents a single T cell receptor (beta chain) sequence. Its antigen remains unidentified. This specimen belongs to a study of graft-versus-host responses after intestinal transplantation. The CDR3 has 19 amino acids. V dropped 0 bases and J dropped 0 bases, with 20 bases sitting between them. The germline CDR1 and CDR2 sequences are SGHTA and FQGNSA. Some clones are missing from TCRdb's copy, which holds only in-frame ones; the method was immunoSEQ multiplex PCR. The sample lists 55,000 to 75,000 clones; over 75% were seen once. This chain uses TRBV7-2 with TRBJ1-2, with no clear D. This sequence was found in a human donor who was the organ donor for an intestinal transplant. The sequencing here drew on unstimulated CD4+ T cells sorted from spleen or lymph node cells, taken before transplant. The CDR3 reads CASSLAPQAGLRSNYGYTF. The CDR3 bases are TGTGCCAGCAGCTTAGCGCCTCAGGCAGGCCTTCGATCTAACTATGGCTACACCTTC. Drawing the rest from reference TRBV7-2 and TRBJ1-2, the complete variable domain is GAGVSQSPSNKVTEKGKDVELRCDPISGHTALYWYRQSLGQGLEFLIYFQGNSAPDKSGLPSDRFSAERTGGSVSTLTIQRTQQEDSAVYLCASSLAPQAGLRSNYGYTFGSGTRLTVV.